The 27 T cell receptor beta chains presented below share a single source sample, sequenced in a study of CD8+CD57+ T cells in acquired aplastic anemia. Genomic DNA provided the template from which TCR beta VDJ and CDR3 profiles were obtained. MiXCR was run by TCRdb on the reads, yielding one entry per CDR3 protein. The profile shows 310,000 or so distinct CDR3 sequences, approximately 58% of them singletons. An expansion of CD8+CD57+ cells by flow cytometry had been shown in patients chosen for sequencing. The material sequenced was sorted CD4+, CD8+, or CD8+CD57+ T cells (not recorded which) from PBMCs. The receptors stem from a human donor with aplastic anemia.

The chain has TRBV6-1 and TRBJ2-1, with TRBD1 as a possible D gene (6 bases). The ends were cut back, 10 bases at V and 9 bases at J, with 19 bases in the middle. The CDR3 extends over 13 amino acids. The germline gives CDR1 MNHNS, CDR2 SASEGT. CDR3 sequence reads: CATSGEHGFEQFF. The CDR3, as DNA: TGTGCCACCTCAGGGGAACATGGGTTTGAGCAGTTCTTC.

The rearrangement links TRBV7-3 to TRBJ2-5; the match to TRBD2 covers 7 bases. From germline, CDR1 is SGHTA and CDR2 FQGTGA. Losses at the gene ends were 11 bases for V and 5 bases for J; bases not matched to a gene: 14. CDR3 length equals 14 residues. CDR3 sequence reads: CACILWGGRETQYF. CDR3 bases: TGTGCCTGCATCTTGTGGGGGGGGAGGGAGACCCAGTACTTC. Looking up the rest from reference TRBV7-3 and TRBJ2-5 gives the full variable domain: GAGVSQTPSNKVTEKGKYVELRCDPISGHTALYWYRQSLGQGPEFLIYFQGTGAADDSGLPNDRFFAVRPEGSVSTLKIQRTERGDSAVYLCACILWGGRETQYFGPGTRLLVL.

At least ten counts were recorded for this clonotype. The rearrangement joins TRBV5-4 to TRBJ2-1; 8 positions agree with TRBD2. Trimming removed 0 bases from V and 13 bases from J; junction bases left unmatched: 9. Germline CDR1 SGHNT, CDR2 YYREEE (reference sequence). The length of the CDR3 is 14 residues. The CDR3: CASSLERGPRTQFF. The CDR3 nucleotides are TGTGCCAGCAGCTTGGAGCGGGGGCCCCGTACACAGTTCTTC. Together with reference TRBV5-4 and TRBJ2-1, the CDR3 gives the full variable domain: ETGVTQSPTHLIKTRGQQVTLRCSSQSGHNTVSWYQQALGQGPQFIFQYYREEENGRGNFPPRFSGLQFPNYSSELNVNALELDDSALYLCASSLERGPRTQFFGPGTRLTVL.

The chain has TRBV29-1 and TRBJ2-7; the D gene is possibly TRBD1 (6 bases). The germline V and J ends were trimmed by 6 bases and 2 bases, with 14 bases remaining between them. Germline CDR1 and CDR2: SQVTM and ANQGSEA. The CDR3 loop spans 13 amino acids. CDR3 amino acids: CSVSTGLAYEQYF. Written as DNA, the CDR3 is TGCAGCGTGTCCACAGGGCTAGCCTACGAGCAGTACTTC.

The chain recombines TRBV5-4 with TRBJ1-2; D perhaps matches TRBD1 (5 bases). With 6 bases removed from V and 8 bases from J, the gap between germline ends came to 17 bases. The CDR3 contains 13 residues. Germline lookup yields CDR1 SGHNT and CDR2 YYREEE (reference sequence). CDR3 nucleotide sequence: TGTGCCAGCACGTCTGCCGGGGGAGGAGGCTACACCTTC. This codes for CASTSAGGGGYTF.

As for this clonotype: The junction shows a germline mismatch at one end, possibly a read error. The gene calls are TRBV6-4 and TRBJ2-7; TRBD1 aligns across 10 bases. The CDR3 has 15 residues. In germline, CDR1 is MRHNA, CDR2 SNTAGT. CDR3 bases: TGTGCCATCAGTAGGACAGGGGGTCCGCTTTACGAGCAGTACTTC. Amino acid sequence: CAISRTGGPLYEQYF.

This clonotype was counted ten times or more. V usage is TRBV20-1 and J usage is TRBJ2-7, with a possible D match to TRBD2 (5 bases). Germline V CDR1 and CDR2: DFQATT, SNEGSKA (reference sequence). Trimming stripped 5 bases from V and 7 bases from J, with 18 bases between. The CDR3 covers 13 residues. The CDR3 region is CSALVAVRGEQYF. The DNA for the CDR3 is TGCAGTGCTCTCGTGGCTGTTCGGGGAGAGCAGTACTTC.

This clonotype has at least ten counts. The genes are TRBV5-1 and TRBJ2-1; 7 nucleotides line up with TRBD2. The CDR3 is 14 residues long. Germline assignment: CDR1 SGHRS and CDR2 YFSETQ. Trimming at V came to 7 bases and at J to 9 bases, leaving 13 bases not matched to a gene. The CDR3 is CASRGTGEGGEQFF. The CDR3 DNA sequence: TGCGCCAGCCGCGGGACGGGGGAGGGAGGTGAGCAGTTCTTC. The whole variable domain, filled in from reference TRBV5-1 and TRBJ2-1, reads KAGVTQTPRYLIKTRGQQVTLSCSPISGHRSVSWYQQTPGQGLQFLFEYFSETQRNKGNFPGRFSGRQFSNSRSEMNVSTLELGDSALYLCASRGTGEGGEQFFGPGTRLTVL.

This chain uses TRBV24-1 with TRBJ2-1, with D unclear. V was shortened by 4 bases and J by 7 bases, with 25 bases between the two germline ends. Germline assignment: CDR1 KGHDR and CDR2 SFDVKD. The CDR3 consists of 18 residues. The CDR3 nucleotides read TGTGCCACCAGTGAAACCCCCCGTGGCGGTACCCTAGTAAATGAGCAGTTCTTC. Translated, it gives CATSETPRGGTLVNEQFF.

Many counts were recorded for this clonotype. The chain has TRBV6-1 and TRBJ1-1, with a possible D match to TRBD1 (5 bases). The CDR3 runs 13 residues. Germline V CDR1 and CDR2: MNHNS, SASEGT. Trimming removed 6 bases from V and 4 bases from J, with 12 bases in between. The DNA for the CDR3 is TGTGCCAGCAGGGCCGGGGGAGGCACTGAAGCTTTCTTT. Amino acids: CASRAGGGTEAFF.

The chain uses TRBV2 and TRBJ2-4; 8 bases are shared with TRBD2. The CDR3 is made up of 13 amino acids. The trim removed 5 bases at V and 8 bases at J, leaving 5 bases unmatched. CDR1 is SNHLY and CDR2 is FYNNEI in the germline V gene. CDR3 sequence reads: CASSLSGVYIQYF. The CDR3 nucleotides read TGTGCCAGCAGTCTTAGCGGGGTCTACATTCAGTACTTC. The full variable domain, with the rest looked up from reference TRBV2 and TRBJ2-4, is EPEVTQTPSHQVTQMGQEVILRCVPISNHLYFYWYRQILGQKVEFLVSFYNNEISEKSEIFDDQFSVERPDGSNFTLKIRSTKLEDSAMYFCASSLSGVYIQYFGAGTRLSVL.

With respect to this clonotype: This is likely a read error, given that the CDR3 carries no conserved phenylalanine or tryptophan at its end. The chain employs TRBV20-1 and TRBJ1-1; perhaps TRBD1 as D (6 bases). Germline V lookup: CDR1 DFQATT, CDR2 SNEGSKA (reference sequence). The length of the CDR3 is 14 residues. Trimming stripped 6 bases from V and 7 bases from J, with 21 bases between. Written as DNA, the CDR3 is TGCAGTGCAACTCAGAGGGGGGGGCCCGGTGAAGCTTTCCTT. Translating gives CSATQRGGPGEAFL.

The chain recombines TRBV2 with TRBJ2-7, with D perhaps TRBD1 or TRBD2 (5 bases each). CDR3 length equals 15 residues. V was shortened by 6 bases and J by 0 bases, with 15 bases between the two germline ends. The V gene's germline CDR1 is SNHLY and CDR2 FYNNEI. The CDR3 sequence: CASRGDVLSSYEQYF. CDR3 coding DNA: TGTGCCAGCAGGGGGGACGTACTGAGCTCCTACGAGCAGTACTTC.

This clonotype appeared a few times. The V gene is TRBV14, the J gene TRBJ2-7; the D is unclear. The CDR3 consists of 14 residues. The V and J ends lost 3 bases and 6 bases respectively, with 15 bases between them. Per the germline V gene, CDR1 is SGHDN and CDR2 is FVKESK. CDR3 loop: CASSHSLSGREQYF. CDR3 nucleotides: TGTGCCAGCAGCCACTCATTGTCGGGTCGCGAGCAGTACTTC.

The genes are TRBV12-5 and TRBJ1-2; D remains ambiguous. Trimming removed 2 bases at V and 4 bases at J, with 2 bases between. In germline, CDR1 is LGHNT, CDR2 FRNRAP. This CDR3 is 11 amino acids long. Written as DNA, the CDR3 is TGTGCTAGTGGTTTGTCCTATGGCTACACCTTC. It is translated as CASGLSYGYTF.

The genes are TRBV29-1 and TRBJ2-5; 12 positions agree with TRBD1. Germline lookup yields CDR1 SQVTM and CDR2 ANQGSEA. Losses at the gene ends were 3 bases for V and 5 bases for J; bases not matched to a gene: 7. The CDR3 consists of 15 residues. The CDR3 region has the DNA TGCAGCGTTGAGGGGGACAGGGGGCGCGCGGAGACCCAGTACTTC. Encoded protein: CSVEGDRGRAETQYF.

The chain couples TRBV5-4 to TRBJ2-1, with no clear D. CDR1 is SGHNT and CDR2 is YYREEE in the germline V gene (reference sequence). The CDR3 is 14 residues long. V was clipped by 0 bases and J by 5 bases, with 9 bases between them. The CDR3 sequence is CASSLGDPDNEQFF. The DNA for the CDR3 is TGTGCCAGCAGCTTGGGAGACCCCGACAATGAGCAGTTCTTC.

In this sample, this clonotype turned up a few times. The V call is TRBV7-9, the J call TRBJ2-3; 8 positions match TRBD2. This CDR3 comprises 12 residues. Looked up from germline, CDR1 is SEHNR and CDR2 is FQNEAQ (reference sequence). The V gene end was trimmed by 5 bases and the J gene end by 8 bases; junction bases not matched to a gene: 3. Written as DNA, the CDR3 is TGTGCCAGCAGCCACGGACTAGCTACGCAGTATTTT. This encodes CASSHGLATQYF.

The V and J genes are TRBV20-1 and TRBJ2-1; D tentatively fits TRBD1 or TRBD2 (6 bases each). CDR3 size: 14 residues. Deletions cut 4 bases from V and 9 bases from J, with 19 bases between. In germline, CDR1 is DFQATT, CDR2 SNEGSKA (reference sequence). The CDR3 here is CSAKEGGTRSEQFF. DNA of the CDR3: TGCAGTGCTAAAGAGGGCGGGACAAGAAGTGAGCAGTTCTTC.

Many counts were recorded for this clonotype. This sequence joins TRBV5-1 and TRBJ2-3, with D possibly being TRBD2 (5 bases). V was shortened by 6 bases and J by 5 bases, with 10 bases between the two germline ends. CDR3 length: 12 residues. In germline, CDR1 is SGHRS, CDR2 YFSETQ. In nucleotides, the CDR3 is TGCGCCAGCATTGGAGGCGGAGATACGCAGTATTTT. This gives the protein CASIGGGDTQYF.

Comment on this clonotype: The limits of the CDR3 on the DNA are not certain, so only TCRdb's listed CDR3 is given. The chain employs TRBV2 and TRBJ2-2; the D call of TRBD1 is as the table states it, not checked on the DNA. Both ends counted, the CDR3 spans 18 residues. In germline, CDR1 is SNHLY, CDR2 FYNNEI. CDR3 sequence: CASGQGLSYEQYFGELFF.

This clonotype was picked up many times. At one end, the junction sequence differs from germline, possibly due to a read error. The rearrangement joins TRBV5-1 to TRBJ2-3; D is ambiguous. From germline, CDR1 is SGHRS and CDR2 YFSETQ. The CDR3 runs to 15 residues. The CDR3 bases are TGCGCCAACAGCTTGTATTGGGCCCCCACAGATACGCAGTATTTT. Amino acids: CANSLYWAPTDTQYF.

V and J are TRBV19 and TRBJ1-6; 7 nucleotides match TRBD1. The CDR3 length is 14 residues. Unmatched junction bases numbered 7, after V lost 4 bases and J lost 10 bases. The germline V gene encodes CDR1 LNHDA and CDR2 SQIVND (reference sequence). The CDR3 spells CASSTTGQKSPLHF. The CDR3 nucleotides are TGTGCCAGTAGTACGACAGGGCAAAAGTCACCCCTCCACTTT.

This chain connects TRBV12-5 to TRBJ2-5; TRBD1 might be the D (5 bases). Germline CDR1 LGHNT, CDR2 FRNRAP. V was shortened by 4 bases and J by 6 bases, with 15 bases between the two germline ends. CDR3 length equals 14 residues. The CDR3 region has the DNA TGTGCTAGTGGTTCATCGCCAGGGTGGCAGACCCAGTACTTC. This encodes CASGSSPGWQTQYF.

The chain combines TRBV2 with TRBJ1-3; the match to TRBD1 covers 7 bases. Germline-derived CDR1 and CDR2 are SNHLY and FYNNEI. This CDR3 comprises 14 residues. With 7 bases clipped from V and 0 bases from J, the junction kept 3 bases outside the gene matches. The CDR3 DNA reads TGTGCCAGCAAAGGGACAGTCTCTGGAAACACCATATATTTT. It specifies CASKGTVSGNTIYF.

Points on this clonotype: At one end the junction does not follow the germline gene, possibly because of a read error. This rearrangement joins TRBV7-9 to TRBJ2-7; 16 bases map to TRBD2. Germline CDR1 SEHNR, CDR2 FQNEAQ (reference sequence). The CDR3 spans 16 residues. CDR3 coding DNA: TGTGCCAGCAGCTTGACTCCGGGACTAGCGGGAGGGATTCAAGAGTTC. Translation: CASSLTPGLAGGIQEF. The variable domain in full, with the rest retrieved from reference TRBV7-9 and TRBJ2-7, is DTGVSQNPRHKITKRGQNVTFRCDPISEHNRLYWYRQTLGQGPEFLTYFQNEAQLEKSRLLSDRFSAERPKGSFSTLEIQRTEQGDSAMYLCASSLTPGLAGGIQEFGPGTRLTVT.

The chain combines TRBV7-9 with TRBJ2-7, with TRBD2 matching 10 bases. Germline loops: CDR1 SEHNR, CDR2 FQNEAQ (reference sequence). The CDR3 covers 16 residues. Germline trimming cut 3 bases from V and 1 base from J; bases unmatched to any gene: 6. The CDR3 DNA sequence: TGTGCCAGCAGCTTGCGTAGCGGGAGGCCATCCTACGAGCAGTACTTC. This encodes CASSLRSGRPSYEQYF.